This T cell receptor (beta chain) stems from a study of control samples from healthy donors and cancer patients. V shed 2 bases and J 6 bases; nucleotides not matched to a gene: 8. The CDR3 runs to 15 residues. Germline V gene data show CDR1 as MNHNY and CDR2 as SVGAGI (reference sequence). Data came from immunoSEQ multiplex PCR; TCRdb stores just in-frame clones and leaves some out. Of some 80,000 clones in the sample, over 80% were seen once. The V and J genes are TRBV6-6 and TRBJ2-3; 7 bases fit TRBD2. The sequenced sample was blood. This clonotype was sampled from a woman aged 55 to 70 in good health. The CDR3 is CASSYRGRVGDTQYF. DNA for the CDR3: TGTGCCAGCAGTTACAGAGGGAGGGTGGGGGATACGCAGTATTTT.